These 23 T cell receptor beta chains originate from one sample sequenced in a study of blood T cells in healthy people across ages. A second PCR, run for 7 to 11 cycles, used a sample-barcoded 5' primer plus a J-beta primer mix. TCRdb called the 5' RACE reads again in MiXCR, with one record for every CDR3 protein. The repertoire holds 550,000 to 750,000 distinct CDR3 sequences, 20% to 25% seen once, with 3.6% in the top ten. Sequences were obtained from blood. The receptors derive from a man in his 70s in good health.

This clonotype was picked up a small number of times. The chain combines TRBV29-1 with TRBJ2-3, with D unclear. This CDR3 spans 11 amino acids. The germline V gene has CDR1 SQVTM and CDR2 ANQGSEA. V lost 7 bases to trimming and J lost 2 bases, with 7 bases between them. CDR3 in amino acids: CSGAHTDTQYF. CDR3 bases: TGCAGCGGGGCCCACACAGATACGCAGTATTTT.

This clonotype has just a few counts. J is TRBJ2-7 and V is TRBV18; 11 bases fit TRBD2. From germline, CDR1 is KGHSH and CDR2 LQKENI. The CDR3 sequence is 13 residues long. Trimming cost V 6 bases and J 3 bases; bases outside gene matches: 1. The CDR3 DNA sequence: TGTGCCAGCTCCACTAGCGGGGGCTACGAGCAGTACTTC. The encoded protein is CASSTSGGYEQYF.

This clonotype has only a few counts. The CDR3 spells CASRRRQGGGTEAFF. The CDR3 nucleotides are TGTGCCAGCAGGAGAAGACAGGGGGGCGGCACTGAAGCTTTCTTT. This chain links TRBV6-5 with TRBJ1-1; TRBD1 aligns across 9 bases. This CDR3 is 15 amino acids long. Germline values: CDR1 MNHEY, CDR2 SVGAGI. Losses at the gene ends were 6 bases for V and 4 bases for J; bases not matched to a gene: 9.

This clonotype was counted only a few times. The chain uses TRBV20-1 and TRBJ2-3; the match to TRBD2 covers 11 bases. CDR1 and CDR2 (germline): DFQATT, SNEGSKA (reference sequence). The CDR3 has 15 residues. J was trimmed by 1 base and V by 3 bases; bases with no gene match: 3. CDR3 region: CSASLTSGGTDTQYF. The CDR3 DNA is TGCAGTGCTAGTTTGACTAGCGGGGGCACAGATACGCAGTATTTT.

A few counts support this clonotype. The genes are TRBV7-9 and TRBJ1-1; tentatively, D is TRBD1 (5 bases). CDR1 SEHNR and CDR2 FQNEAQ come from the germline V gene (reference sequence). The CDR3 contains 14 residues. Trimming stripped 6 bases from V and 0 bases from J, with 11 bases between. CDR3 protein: CASSSRGMNTEAFF. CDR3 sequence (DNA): TGTGCCAGCAGTTCGAGGGGTATGAACACTGAAGCTTTCTTT.

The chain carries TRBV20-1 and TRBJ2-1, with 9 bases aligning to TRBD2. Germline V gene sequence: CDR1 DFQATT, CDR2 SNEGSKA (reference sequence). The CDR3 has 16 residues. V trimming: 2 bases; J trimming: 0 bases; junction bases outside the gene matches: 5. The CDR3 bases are TGCAGTGCTAGACTAGCGGGACCGAGCTCCTACAATGAGCAGTTCTTC. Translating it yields CSARLAGPSSYNEQFF.

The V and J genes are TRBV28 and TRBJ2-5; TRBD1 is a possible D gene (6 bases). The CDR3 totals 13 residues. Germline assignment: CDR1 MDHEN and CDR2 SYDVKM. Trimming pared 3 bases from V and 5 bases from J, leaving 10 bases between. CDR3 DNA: TGTGCCAGCAGTTTTGGGACACTTGAGACCCAGTACTTC. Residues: CASSFGTLETQYF.

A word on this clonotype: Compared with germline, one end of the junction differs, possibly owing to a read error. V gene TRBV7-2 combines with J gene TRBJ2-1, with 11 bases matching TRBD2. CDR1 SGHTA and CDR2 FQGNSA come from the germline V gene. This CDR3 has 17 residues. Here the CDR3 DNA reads TGTGCCAGCAGCTTATCCCGTGGGACTAGCGGTATTGGGGAGCGGTTCTTC. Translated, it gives CASSLSRGTSGIGERFF.

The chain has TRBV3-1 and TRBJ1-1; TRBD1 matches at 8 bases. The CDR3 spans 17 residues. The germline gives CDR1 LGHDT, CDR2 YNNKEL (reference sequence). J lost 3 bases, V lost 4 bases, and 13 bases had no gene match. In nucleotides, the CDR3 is TGTGCCAGCAGCCCAACCCTTGGGCAGGGGGCCTACACTGAAGCTTTCTTT. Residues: CASSPTLGQGAYTEAFF.

CDR3 coding DNA: TGTGCCAGCTCACGTTCCTGGACACCTCAAGAGACCCAGTACTTC. Translation gives CASSRSWTPQETQYF. The gene calls are TRBV18 and TRBJ2-5, with D possibly being TRBD1 (5 bases). V was clipped by 4 bases and J by 2 bases, with 14 bases between them. In germline, CDR1 is KGHSH, CDR2 LQKENI. This CDR3 has 15 amino acids.

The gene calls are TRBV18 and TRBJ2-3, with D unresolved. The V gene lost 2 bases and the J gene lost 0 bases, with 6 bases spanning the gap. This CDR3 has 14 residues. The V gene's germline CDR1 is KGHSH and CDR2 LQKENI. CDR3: CASSPERSTDTQYF. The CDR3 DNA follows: TGTGCCAGCTCACCAGAGAGGAGCACAGATACGCAGTATTTT.

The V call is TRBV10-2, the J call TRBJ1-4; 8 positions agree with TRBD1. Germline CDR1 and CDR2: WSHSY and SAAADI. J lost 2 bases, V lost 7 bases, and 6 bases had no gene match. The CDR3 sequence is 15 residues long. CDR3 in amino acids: CASKGTGNTNEKLFF. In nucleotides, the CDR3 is TGCGCCAGCAAGGGGACAGGAAACACTAATGAAAAACTGTTTTTT.

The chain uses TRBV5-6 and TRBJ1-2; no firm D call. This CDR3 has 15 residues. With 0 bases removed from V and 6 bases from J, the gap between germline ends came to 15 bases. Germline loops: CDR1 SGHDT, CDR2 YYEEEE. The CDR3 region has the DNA TGTGCCAGCAGCTTGGCCCCACGGCAGCTAGATGGCTACACCTTC. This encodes CASSLAPRQLDGYTF.

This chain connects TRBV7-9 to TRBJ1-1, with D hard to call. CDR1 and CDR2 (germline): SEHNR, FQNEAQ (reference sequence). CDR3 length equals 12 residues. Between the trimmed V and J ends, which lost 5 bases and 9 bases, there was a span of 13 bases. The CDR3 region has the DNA TGTGCCAGCAGCCTTCTTAGTCCCCAAGCTTTCTTT. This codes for CASSLLSPQAFF.

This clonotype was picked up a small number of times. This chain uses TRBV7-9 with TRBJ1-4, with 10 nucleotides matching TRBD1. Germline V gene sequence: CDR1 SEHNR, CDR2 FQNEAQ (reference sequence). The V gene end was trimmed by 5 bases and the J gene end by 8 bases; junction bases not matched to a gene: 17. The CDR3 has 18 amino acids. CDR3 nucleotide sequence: TGTGCCAGCAGCAGTCCCGGGCCGACAGGGGGCGGGGAGGAAAAACTGTTTTTT. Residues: CASSSPGPTGGGEEKLFF.

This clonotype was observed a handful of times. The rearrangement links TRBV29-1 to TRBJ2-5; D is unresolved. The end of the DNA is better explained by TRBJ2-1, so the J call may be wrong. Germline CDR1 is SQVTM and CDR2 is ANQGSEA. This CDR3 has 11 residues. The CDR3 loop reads CSSLGYNEQFF. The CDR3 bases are TGCAGCTCCCTGGGCTACAATGAGCAGTTCTTC.

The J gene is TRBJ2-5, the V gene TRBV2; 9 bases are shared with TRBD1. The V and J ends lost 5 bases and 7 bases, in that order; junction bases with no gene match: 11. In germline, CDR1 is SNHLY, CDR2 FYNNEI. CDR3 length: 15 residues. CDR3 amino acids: CASSKDRGSYGTQYF. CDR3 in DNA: TGTGCCAGCAGTAAGGACAGGGGATCGTATGGGACCCAGTACTTC.

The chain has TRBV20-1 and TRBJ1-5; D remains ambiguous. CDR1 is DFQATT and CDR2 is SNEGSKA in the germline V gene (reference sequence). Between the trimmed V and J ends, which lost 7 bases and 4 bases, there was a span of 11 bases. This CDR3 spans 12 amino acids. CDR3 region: CSVELRNQPQHF. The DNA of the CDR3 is TGCAGTGTCGAACTCAGGAATCAGCCCCAGCATTTT.

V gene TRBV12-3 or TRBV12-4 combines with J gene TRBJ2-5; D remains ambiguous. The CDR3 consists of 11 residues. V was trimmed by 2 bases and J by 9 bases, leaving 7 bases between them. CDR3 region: CASSLSTSQYF. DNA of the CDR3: TGTGCCAGCAGTTTATCGACGTCCCAGTACTTC.

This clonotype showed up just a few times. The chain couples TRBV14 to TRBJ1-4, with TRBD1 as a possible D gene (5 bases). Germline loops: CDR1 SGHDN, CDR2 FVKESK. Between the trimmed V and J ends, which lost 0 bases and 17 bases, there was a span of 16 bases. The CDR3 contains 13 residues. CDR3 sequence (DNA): TGTGCCAGCAGCCAAGATCTCCAGGGACTAATATTTTTT. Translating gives CASSQDLQGLIFF.

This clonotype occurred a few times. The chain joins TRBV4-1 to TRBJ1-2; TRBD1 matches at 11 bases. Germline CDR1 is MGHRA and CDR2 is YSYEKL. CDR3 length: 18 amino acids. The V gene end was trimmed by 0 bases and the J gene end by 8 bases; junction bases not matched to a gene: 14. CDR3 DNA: TGCGCCAGCAGCCAAGAATGGTCTCTTGGACAGGGGGCGCGCGGCTACACCTTC. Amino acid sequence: CASSQEWSLGQGARGYTF.

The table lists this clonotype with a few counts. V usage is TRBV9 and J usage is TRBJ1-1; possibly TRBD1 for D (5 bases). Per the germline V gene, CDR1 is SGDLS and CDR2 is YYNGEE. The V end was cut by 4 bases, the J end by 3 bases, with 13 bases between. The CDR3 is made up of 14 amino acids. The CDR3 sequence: CASSSGPTDTEAFF. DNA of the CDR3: TGTGCCAGCAGCTCGGGACCAACCGACACTGAAGCTTTCTTT.

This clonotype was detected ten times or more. The CDR3, as DNA: TGTGCCAGCCCCTTAAGCGGGAGCTCCTACAATGAGCAGTTCTTC. Its protein product is CASPLSGSSYNEQFF. The J gene is TRBJ2-1, the V gene TRBV7-9; 8 bases fit TRBD2. This CDR3 region has 15 residues. Per the germline V gene, CDR1 is SEHNR and CDR2 is FQNEAQ (reference sequence). The ends lost 8 bases at V and 0 bases at J; junction bases unmatched: 6.